What follows are 18 T cell receptor beta chains derived from one specimen sequenced in a study of blood T cells in healthy people across ages. For the second PCR, which ran for 7 to 11 cycles, a sample-barcoded 5' primer and a J-beta primer mix were used. TCRdb called the 5' RACE reads again in MiXCR, with one record for every CDR3 protein. This table holds more than 800,000 distinct CDR3 sequences, 29% found once. Input material: blood. The receptors come from a woman aged 80 or older in good health.

This clonotype was picked up many times. The chain couples TRBV6-2 or TRBV6-3 to TRBJ1-2; D is unclear. The germline gives CDR1 MNHEY, CDR2 SVGEGT. Trimming removed 6 bases at V and 4 bases at J, with 9 bases between. This CDR3 has 12 amino acids. The CDR3 here is CASSQRRYGYTF. In DNA form, the CDR3 reads TGTGCCAGCAGCCAGAGACGCTATGGCTACACCTTC.

This clonotype came up many times. This chain joins TRBV24-1 and TRBJ2-6; no clear D. The germline V gene has CDR1 KGHDR and CDR2 SFDVKD. This CDR3 comprises 16 residues. V lost 3 bases to trimming and J lost 0 bases, with 8 bases between them. The CDR3 region is CATSDPGNSGANVLTF. CDR3 nucleotide sequence: TGTGCCACCAGTGATCCAGGAAACTCTGGGGCCAACGTCCTGACTTTC.

The J gene is TRBJ1-4, the V gene TRBV6-2 or TRBV6-3, with 7 bases aligning to TRBD1. Germline V gene sequence: CDR1 MNHEY, CDR2 SVGEGT. This CDR3 has 14 amino acids. Trimming took 8 bases from V and 8 from J; bases not matched to a gene: 11. The DNA of the CDR3 is TGTGCCAGCGGCAAGACAGGGATGGGAGAAAAACTGTTTTTT. This gives the protein CASGKTGMGEKLFF.

In the case of this clonotype: At one end the junction does not follow the germline gene, possibly because of a read error. This chain links TRBV10-3 with TRBJ2-1, with D possibly called TRBD1 or TRBD2 (5 bases each). CDR3 length: 16 amino acids. Germline V gene sequence: CDR1 ENHRY, CDR2 SYGVKD. CDR3 loop: CAVTETGRHDYSEQFF. Written as DNA, the CDR3 is TGTGCCGTCACTGAAACGGGACGCCACGATTACAGTGAGCAGTTCTTC.

This clonotype was observed many times. The J gene is TRBJ2-7, the V gene TRBV5-8, with D hard to call. Germline CDR1 SGHTS, CDR2 YDEGEE. The CDR3 runs to 14 residues. Trimming took off 4 bases at V and 0 bases at J, with 11 bases between the two ends. The CDR3 is CASSPDWSSYEQYF. The CDR3 DNA is TGTGCCAGCAGCCCAGACTGGAGCTCCTACGAGCAGTACTTC.

This clonotype was picked up many times. The gene calls are TRBV7-9 and TRBJ2-1; D is unclear. Germline V gene data show CDR1 as SEHNR and CDR2 as FQNEAQ (reference sequence). There are 15 residues in the CDR3. V lost 0 bases and J lost 5, with 11 bases in between. The CDR3 region has the DNA TGTGCCAGCAGCTTAGCGGCTCTATCTAACAATGAGCAGTTCTTC. It codes for CASSLAALSNNEQFF.

The CDR3 DNA reads TGCAGTGCTAGAGATACTAGCAGTAGCAATCAGCCCCAGCATTTT. Protein product: CSARDTSSSNQPQHF. The J gene is TRBJ1-5, the V gene TRBV20-1; D ambiguous. V lost 0 bases and J 0 bases, leaving 9 bases between the germline ends. The CDR3 is 15 amino acids. In germline, CDR1 is DFQATT, CDR2 SNEGSKA (reference sequence).

This clonotype showed up just a few times. The rearrangement links TRBV3-1 to TRBJ2-2; D might be TRBD1 (5 bases). Looked up from germline, CDR1 is LGHDT and CDR2 is YNNKEL (reference sequence). V was trimmed by 1 base and J by 0 bases, leaving 15 bases between them. This CDR3 is built from 18 residues. The CDR3 bases are TGTGCCAGCAGCCAAGGAACAGGAAGACATTCGAACACCGGGGAGCTGTTTTTT. The encoded protein is CASSQGTGRHSNTGELFF. Supplemented by reference TRBV3-1 and TRBJ2-2, the full variable domain reads DTAVSQTPKYLVTQMGNDKSIKCEQNLGHDTMYWYKQDSKKFLKIMFSYNNKELIINETVPNRFSPKSPDKAHLNLHINSLELGDSAVYFCASSQGTGRHSNTGELFFGEGSRLTVL.

There are many counts of this clonotype. This chain links TRBV3-1 with TRBJ2-3; D possibly corresponds to TRBD2 (6 bases). Trimming removed 0 bases from V and 7 bases from J, with 14 bases in between. CDR1 is LGHDT and CDR2 is YNNKEL in the germline V gene (reference sequence). The CDR3 is 15 residues long. DNA for the CDR3: TGTGCCAGCAGCCAAGAGGTGGTAGGGAGGAATACGCAGTATTTT. Translating it yields CASSQEVVGRNTQYF.

This clonotype has more than one count but fewer than ten. The rearrangement uses TRBV5-1 and TRBJ1-6; D may be TRBD1 (6 bases). The V gene lost 4 bases and the J gene lost 7 bases, with 12 bases spanning the gap. Germline V gene sequence: CDR1 SGHRS, CDR2 YFSETQ. The CDR3 covers 14 residues. Here the CDR3 reads CASSTGHVNSPLHF. The CDR3 DNA reads as TGCGCCAGCAGCACGGGACACGTGAATTCACCCCTCCACTTT. The complete variable domain, with remaining parts taken from reference TRBV5-1 and TRBJ1-6, reads KAGVTQTPRYLIKTRGQQVTLSCSPISGHRSVSWYQQTPGQGLQFLFEYFSETQRNKGNFPGRFSGRQFSNSRSEMNVSTLELGDSALYLCASSTGHVNSPLHFGNGTRLTVT.

The chain carries TRBV11-3 and TRBJ2-1; D gene ambiguous. The CDR3 is made up of 13 amino acids. V was clipped by 0 bases and J by 8 bases, with 8 bases between them. Per germline, CDR1 SGHNT and CDR2 YENEEA. CDR3 region: CASSLDHFDEQFF. The CDR3 DNA is TGTGCCAGCAGCTTAGATCATTTCGATGAGCAGTTCTTC. The whole variable domain, remainder taken from reference TRBV11-3 and TRBJ2-1, is EAGVVQSPRYKIIEKKQPVAFWCNPISGHNTLYWYLQNLGQGPELLIRYENEEAVDDSQLPKDRFSAERLKGVDSTLKIQPAELGDSAVYLCASSLDHFDEQFFGPGTRLTVL.

The genes are TRBV7-2 and TRBJ2-3; no clear D gene. The germline V gene has CDR1 SGHTA and CDR2 FQGNSA. V was cut by 5 bases and J by 3 bases, with 12 bases left in between. This CDR3 is 14 amino acids long. The CDR3 region is CASSPTLGTDTQYF. The CDR3 DNA reads as TGTGCCAGCAGCCCCACCCTCGGGACAGATACGCAGTATTTT.

This clonotype was observed once. At one end, the junction sequence differs from germline, possibly due to a read error. The V gene is TRBV20-1, the J gene TRBJ1-6; 9 bases map to TRBD1. CDR1 DFQATT and CDR2 SNEGSKA come from the germline V gene (reference sequence). The CDR3 is made up of 16 amino acids. The CDR3 is CSARVTGGRGISSLHF. The CDR3 DNA follows: TGCAGTGCTAGGGTCACAGGGGGCCGGGGAATTTCATCCCTCCACTTT.

CDR3 sequence: CSATTSGQGEQYF. CDR3 bases: TGCAGTGCAACGACTAGCGGGCAAGGGGAGCAGTACTTC. V gene TRBV20-1 combines with J gene TRBJ2-7; 10 nucleotides align to TRBD2. The CDR3 has 13 residues. The V and J ends lost 6 bases and 7 bases, in that order; junction bases with no gene match: 9. Germline loops: CDR1 DFQATT, CDR2 SNEGSKA (reference sequence).

This clonotype was recorded many times. The chain has TRBV6-2 or TRBV6-3 and TRBJ1-2; D uncertain. Germline CDR1 reads MNHEY; CDR2 reads SVGEGT. V lost 0 bases, J lost 7 bases, and 12 bases lay in between. The length of the CDR3 is 14 residues. In DNA form, the CDR3 reads TGTGCCAGCAGTTACTCGAATATAGGGATTGGCTACACCTTC. Translation: CASSYSNIGIGYTF.

This clonotype was seen ten or more times. This chain links TRBV7-9 with TRBJ2-7, with 13 bases lining up with TRBD2. Trimming took 5 bases from V and 4 from J; bases not matched to a gene: 8. Germline CDR1 is SEHNR and CDR2 is FQNEAQ (reference sequence). The CDR3 is 16 residues long. CDR3 DNA sequence: TGTGCCAGCAGCCCCCGACTAGCGGGGGGCCGGTACGAGCAGTACTTC. Translated: CASSPRLAGGRYEQYF. Looking up the rest from reference TRBV7-9 and TRBJ2-7 gives the full variable domain: DTGVSQNPRHKITKRGQNVTFRCDPISEHNRLYWYRQTLGQGPEFLTYFQNEAQLEKSRLLSDRFSAERPKGSFSTLEIQRTEQGDSAMYLCASSPRLAGGRYEQYFGPGTRLTVT.

The rearrangement links TRBV28 to TRBJ1-2; possibly TRBD1 for D (6 bases). The CDR3 covers 12 residues. The germline gives CDR1 MDHEN, CDR2 SYDVKM. The V end was cut by 10 bases, the J end by 3 bases, with 12 bases between. The CDR3 protein is CANSGGHYGYTF. The CDR3 DNA follows: TGTGCCAACTCCGGGGGGCACTATGGCTACACCTTC.

V and J are TRBV24-1 and TRBJ2-3; D might be TRBD2 (6 bases). The germline CDR1 and CDR2 sequences are KGHDR and SFDVKD. Deletions cut 10 bases from V and 3 bases from J, with 7 bases between. The CDR3 extends over 11 amino acids. Here the CDR3 reads CATGTTDTQYF. Written as DNA, the CDR3 is TGTGCCACTGGGACTACAGATACGCAGTATTTT.